This T cell receptor beta chain was identified during a study of T cell responses to AZD1222 COVID-19 vaccine (dated by TCRdb to 2020 to 2023). Broadly, across the study: A total of just over 230 trial participants underwent TCR sequencing, of whom some 200 had received two doses of AZD1222 and about 25 had received two doses of the MenACWY control vaccine. Enrollment into the trials was organized by age into subgroups of 18-55, 56-69 and 70-plus years, and those subgroups contained approximately 160, 26 and 62 TCR-sequenced participants, respectively.

The time point label corresponds to: about 28 days (+/-7) after the second vaccine dose. AZD1222 recipients given second doses at about 4 weeks or at about 12 weeks were pooled, since spike-specific TCR depth and breadth were not found to differ between the two schedules. Vaccinee samples came from UK trials COV001 and COV002, including a single-blind randomized controlled phase 2/3 trial of AZD1222 (ChAdOx1 nCoV-19) in healthy adults. For TCRbeta chain sequencing, PBMC samples from trial participants were taken at day 0 and at day 28 after the second dose. The CDR3 regions of human TCRbeta chains were analyzed by immunosequencing. The original methods were these. TCRs in the repertoires were matched against a reference library of SARS-CoV-2-specific TCRs that had been generated with the MIRA antigen-specificity platform. Breadth was defined as the fraction of unique TCRs that were SARS-CoV-2-associated. Depth was defined as the fraction of total T cells that were SARS-CoV-2-associated. Using the MIRA data, each spike-specific TCR was assigned both to the spike region to which the TCR was reactive and to a CD4 or CD8 class. Log10-transformed breadth and depth values were compared by one-way ANOVA with Sidak's multiple comparisons tests. TCRdb took this table from immuneACCESS and kept in-frame rearrangements with V and J called. Such tables lack part of the clones; where checked against another copy, unresolved V genes explain under half of the gap, and the rest is unexplained. V and J calls and clone size follow that table, whereas D and trimming were derived from the DNA. The sample records roughly 180,000 clones, 90% to 95% of which are singletons. The ten largest clones add up to around 1.6% of the sample.

CDR1 is given as SGHVS and CDR2 as FNYEAQ, both from the germline V gene. From V the trimming removes 1 base and from J it removes 1 base, while the gene matches leave 3 bases of the junction unaccounted for. The CDR3 holds 15 amino acids from the cysteine to the phenylalanine. Kept here is only the CDR3 DNA, which spans 45 bases and is read in frame from base 1. Beyond this particular receptor, the publication reports: Participants were mostly white British, with more females than males. The authors suggested clonal diversity may have been underestimated. Epitopes outside the regions mutated in the B.1.351 and B.1.1.7 variants were reportedly recognized by nearly half of the unique spike-specific TCRs. Conclusions about previously exposed vaccinees are limited because only 6 or 7 AZD1222 recipients were SARS-CoV-2 seropositive at baseline. Because no samples from the day 14 peak response were available, repertoires could be characterized only after the peak T cell response. After two AZD1222 doses, spike-specific TCR breadth and depth were significantly higher than at day 0 and than in MenACWY recipients. The 56-69-year group was small, and its depth increase did not reach significance, likely because of low power. CD4 TCRs associated with the vaccine covered the entire spike protein, and the dominant responses were in regions 160-218 and 743-854.

As regards this clone: Its antigen specificity is not known. Base quality data are lacking; no much larger clone is found one base away.

The rearranged segments are TRBV7-6 and TRBJ1-1, with 7 bases in between that match TRBD1. The sequencing used peripheral blood, collected 28 days after the second AZD1222 dose. This clonotype was obtained from an adult who received the AZD1222 COVID-19 vaccine. The DNA is as follows: TGTGCCAGCAGCTTAGGGGACAGCCCGAACACTGAAGCTTTCTTT. It is translated as CASSLGDSPNTEAFF.